This T cell receptor beta chain was recovered during a study of T cell repertoires and Cas9 in healthy adults (dated by TCRdb to between 2018 and 2020). Regarding the research as a whole: Within the CD4 and CD8 compartments, SpCas9-reactive T cells were assessed for multi-effector potency, cytotoxicity and lineage determination. The study looked at preexisting T cell immunity to the Streptococcus pyogenes Cas9 nuclease (SpCas9), which is used in CRISPR gene editing.

Healthy humans were used as donors in the study. Library construction relied on the immunoSEQ multiplex PCR assay. TCRdb mirrors the immuneACCESS table, restricted to in-frame sequences. Some clones are absent from its copies; in checked studies, under half trace to an unresolved V gene, and the reason for the others is unknown. This sample comprises 13,000 to 15,000 clones, roughly 89% of them detected only once. Approximately 1.5% of the sample is held by the ten biggest clonotypes. This clone was seen a handful of times. It has no known antigen specificity. The sample holds no much larger clone one base away, and base qualities are not on file. Overall study results and their limits: In vitro, SpCas9-reactive regulatory T cells were reported to reduce the proliferation and function of SpCas9-reactive effector T cells.

The clonotype originates from a human donor in good health. The material sequenced was Tregs (CD4+, CD25+, CD127-, CD137-, CD154-) from PBMCs; culture status not recorded.

The sequenced DNA: TGTGCCAGCAGCACCGGGATTTTCGATACGCAGTATTTT. It translates as CASSTGIFDTQYF. Recombination linked TRBV6-6 to TRBJ2-3; a weak D assignment points to TRBD2 (5 bases agree). There are 13 amino acids in the CDR3, from cysteine to phenylalanine inclusive. The entry retains the CDR3 DNA only, 39 bases that are in frame from base 1. Reading the germline V gene (reference sequence) gives CDR1 MNHNY and CDR2 SVGAGI. The trim is 6 bases for V and 6 bases for J, with a gap of 13 bases between the germline ends.